These T cell receptor beta chains were read from a single sample in a study of CD8+CD57+ T cells in acquired aplastic anemia. TCRdb re-called the reads through MiXCR, storing one row per CDR3 protein. The sample carries over 150,000 distinct CDR3 sequences, approximately 52% recorded once. The sample comprised sorted CD4+, CD8+, or CD8+CD57+ T cells (not recorded which) from PBMCs. These receptors all stem from a human donor with aplastic anemia. Each CDR3 is given with its conserved first and last residue. D genes are given only for firm matches. Only some rows state a clone size, as once, few, many or a class for expanded clones.

d_call: TRBD2
v_call: TRBV12-3/TRBV12-4
j_call: TRBJ2-1
clone_size: many
cdr3_aa: CASSYPGLAGEQFF
cdr3_nt: TGTGCCAGCAGTTATCCGGGACTAGCGGGTGAGCAGTTCTTC

d_call: .
v_call: TRBV10-2
j_call: TRBJ2-3
clone_size: few
cdr3_aa: CASSVQDTQYF
cdr3_nt: TGCGCCAGCAGTGTTCAGGATACGCAGTATTTT

d_call: .
v_call: TRBV7-9
j_call: TRBJ2-5
clone_size: .
cdr3_aa: CASSPRGPETQYF
cdr3_nt: TGTGCCAGCAGCCCAAGAGGCCCGGAGACCCAGTACTTC

d_call: .
v_call: TRBV6-1
j_call: TRBJ1-4
clone_size: .
cdr3_aa: CASSPTVLADEKLFF
cdr3_nt: TGTGCCAGCAGTCCCACGGTCTTGGCTGATGAAAAACTGTTTTTT

d_call: TRBD1
v_call: TRBV19
j_call: TRBJ2-7
clone_size: .
cdr3_aa: CASSIMGQTSYEQYF
cdr3_nt: TGTGCCAGTAGTATAATGGGACAGACCTCCTACGAGCAGTACTTC

d_call: TRBD1
v_call: TRBV4-1
j_call: TRBJ1-2
clone_size: .
cdr3_aa: CASSHRQGGEYGYTF
cdr3_nt: TGCGCCAGCAGCCACAGACAGGGCGGGGAGTATGGCTACACCTTC

d_call: .
v_call: TRBV12-3/TRBV12-4
j_call: TRBJ2-2
clone_size: .
cdr3_aa: CASSLQGKGGELFF
cdr3_nt: TGTGCCAGCAGTTTGCAGGGGAAGGGGGGGGAGCTGTTTTTT

d_call: TRBD2
v_call: TRBV5-1
j_call: TRBJ2-1
clone_size: .
cdr3_aa: CASTRGGLGNEQFF
cdr3_nt: TGCGCCAGCACTCGGGGGGGCCTGGGGAATGAGCAGTTCTTC

d_call: TRBD1
v_call: TRBV15
j_call: TRBJ1-6
clone_size: many
cdr3_aa: CATSLRTGGSPLHF
cdr3_nt: TGTGCCACCAGCTTACGGACAGGTGGTTCACCCCTCCACTTT

d_call: .
v_call: TRBV2
j_call: TRBJ1-6
clone_size: .
cdr3_aa: CATIRGGTYNSPLHF
cdr3_nt: TGTGCCACCATCCGGGGGGGGACCTATAATTCACCCCTCCACTTT

d_call: .
v_call: TRBV7-2
j_call: TRBJ2-7
clone_size: .
cdr3_aa: CASSAGRGLSYEQYF
cdr3_nt: TGTGCCAGCAGTGCGGGCCGCGGGCTCTCCTACGAGCAGTACTTC

d_call: .
v_call: TRBV19
j_call: TRBJ2-7
clone_size: .
cdr3_aa: CASSARHQPSSYEQYF
cdr3_nt: TGTGCCAGTAGTGCACGACACCAGCCCAGCTCCTACGAGCAGTACTTC

d_call: .
v_call: TRBV6-1
j_call: TRBJ1-1
clone_size: few
cdr3_aa: CASRLRENTEAFF
cdr3_nt: TGTGCCAGCAGACTCAGGGAGAACACTGAAGCTTTCTTT

d_call: .
v_call: TRBV6-2/TRBV6-3
j_call: TRBJ2-1
clone_size: .
cdr3_aa: CASTDYLSSYNEQFF
cdr3_nt: TGTGCCAGCACCGACTACCTGAGCTCCTACAATGAGCAGTTCTTC

d_call: .
v_call: TRBV9
j_call: TRBJ2-5
clone_size: .
cdr3_aa: CASSVGMTQYF
cdr3_nt: TGTGCCAGCAGCGTAGGCATGACCCAGTACTTC

d_call: .
v_call: TRBV20-1
j_call: TRBJ2-7
clone_size: many
cdr3_aa: CSARDGRIYEQYF
cdr3_nt: TGCAGTGCTAGAGATGGCAGGATCTACGAGCAGTACTTC

d_call: .
v_call: TRBV20-1
j_call: TRBJ2-3
clone_size: .
cdr3_aa: CSALGLANTDTQYF
cdr3_nt: TGCAGTGCCTTGGGACTGGCTAACACAGATACGCAGTATTTT

d_call: TRBD2
v_call: TRBV20-1
j_call: TRBJ2-5
clone_size: many
cdr3_aa: CSASTKRWTSTETQYF
cdr3_nt: TGCAGTGCTAGTACTAAACGGTGGACTAGCACGGAGACCCAGTACTTC

d_call: .
v_call: TRBV9
j_call: TRBJ1-6
clone_size: .
cdr3_aa: CASSQFQDSPLHF
cdr3_nt: TGTGCCAGCAGCCAATTTCAGGATTCACCCCTCCACTTT

d_call: TRBD1
v_call: TRBV6-1
j_call: TRBJ1-3
clone_size: .
cdr3_aa: CASSPRQGGYTIYF
cdr3_nt: TGTGCCAGCAGCCCCAGACAGGGAGGGTACACCATATATTTT